A single sample is the source of the 12 T cell receptor beta chains below, sequenced in a study of shared clonotypes between healthy human individuals. This table comes from immunoSEQ multiplex PCR, and its TCRdb copy is limited to in-frame clones, with some not included. Among roughly 500,000 clones listed, 79% were seen once. The material sequenced was PBMCs. Receptor source: a woman aged 40 to 50 in good health. Some clones in this sample may be carry-over from other donors' samples.

The genes are TRBV5-1 and TRBJ2-7; 12 nucleotides align to TRBD2. The CDR3 length is 18 residues. V trimming: 3 bases; J trimming: 1 base; junction bases outside the gene matches: 11. Germline CDR1 reads SGHRS; CDR2 reads YFSETQ. The CDR3 region is CASSSPQLAGGTSYEQYF. The CDR3, as DNA: TGCGCCAGCAGCTCGCCTCAGCTAGCGGGAGGGACTTCCTACGAGCAGTACTTC.

The CDR3 protein is CASTDGPRNTGELFF. In DNA, the CDR3 is TGTGCCAGCACCGACGGGCCCCGGAACACCGGGGAGCTGTTTTTT. The gene calls are TRBV19 and TRBJ2-2; no firm D call. V was clipped by 9 bases and J by 1 base, with 15 bases between them. Germline V gene data show CDR1 as LNHDA and CDR2 as SQIVND (reference sequence). The CDR3 length is 15 residues.

The chain uses TRBV18 and TRBJ2-2, with no clear D. The germline V and J ends were trimmed by 6 bases and 5 bases, with 13 bases remaining between them. Germline V lookup: CDR1 KGHSH, CDR2 LQKENI. The CDR3 consists of 14 residues. The CDR3 region is CASSPRALTGELFF. CDR3 bases: TGTGCCAGCTCGCCCCGGGCCCTGACCGGGGAGCTGTTTTTT.

This chain joins TRBV6-5 and TRBJ1-1; a weak D match, TRBD1 (6 bases). The V end was cut by 11 bases, the J end by 9 bases, with 19 bases between. CDR3 length equals 12 residues. CDR1 is MNHEY, CDR2 SVGAGI, per germline. The CDR3 DNA reads TGTGCCGCAGACGGACAGCCAGGTAAAGCTTTCTTT. Amino acid sequence: CAADGQPGKAFF.

This sequence joins TRBV4-1 and TRBJ2-1, with TRBD2 identical over 10 bases. Trimming cost V 4 bases and J 8 bases; bases outside gene matches: 11. Per germline, CDR1 MGHRA and CDR2 YSYEKL. The CDR3 has 16 amino acids. CDR3 bases: TGCGCCAGCAGCCCAAAGGGTCTAGCGGGAGTCGATGAGCAGTTCTTC. This sequence encodes CASSPKGLAGVDEQFF.

This clone was seen at least ten times. The chain is built from TRBV28 and TRBJ1-4, with D maybe TRBD1 (6 bases). The CDR3 is 18 residues long. V was cut by 8 bases and J by 0 bases, with 22 bases left in between. CDR1 MDHEN and CDR2 SYDVKM come from the germline V gene. In DNA, the CDR3 is TGTGCCAGCCGTAGACCTGACAGGTTCTCTGCAACTAATGAAAAACTGTTTTTT. Encoded protein: CASRRPDRFSATNEKLFF.

This clone has only a few counts. The chain recombines TRBV5-5 with TRBJ2-1, with D possibly being TRBD1 (6 bases). The length of the CDR3 is 13 residues. The ends were cut back, 6 bases at V and 6 bases at J, with 13 bases in the middle. CDR1 and CDR2 (germline): SGHKS, YYEKEE (reference sequence). CDR3 region: CASIHRGGNEQFF. The CDR3 DNA sequence: TGTGCCAGCATTCACAGAGGGGGCAATGAGCAGTTCTTC.

This clone was counted a few times. The chain has TRBV19 and TRBJ2-5; 8 bases align to TRBD2. This CDR3 is 14 amino acids long. The germline gives CDR1 LNHDA, CDR2 SQIVND (reference sequence). Trimming removed 5 bases from V and 4 bases from J; junction bases left unmatched: 6. CDR3 protein: CASSSRTSLETQYF. CDR3 nucleotide sequence: TGTGCCAGTAGTTCTAGGACTAGCCTAGAGACCCAGTACTTC.

The chain has TRBV19 and TRBJ1-5; 8 nucleotides agree with TRBD1. CDR1 and CDR2 (germline): LNHDA, SQIVND (reference sequence). With V trimmed by 3 bases and J by 1 base, 5 bases remained unmatched. The CDR3 loop spans 16 amino acids. The CDR3: CASSIHRGASNQPQHF. The CDR3 DNA is TGTGCCAGTAGTATCCACAGGGGGGCAAGCAATCAGCCCCAGCATTTT. Full variable domain (rest looked up from reference TRBV19 and TRBJ1-5): DGGITQSPKYLFRKEGQNVTLSCEQNLNHDAMYWYRQDPGQGLRLIYYSQIVNDFQKGDIAEGYSVSREKKESFPLTVTSAQKNPTAFYLCASSIHRGASNQPQHFGDGTRLSIL.

The J gene is TRBJ2-5, the V gene TRBV19, with 11 bases aligning to TRBD2. Unmatched junction bases numbered 2, after V lost 6 bases and J lost 2 bases. The CDR3 spans 14 residues. CDR1 and CDR2 from the germline V gene are LNHDA and SQIVND (reference sequence). CDR3 DNA sequence: TGTGCCAGTAGATTAGCGGGAGGGCAAGAGACCCAGTACTTC. Translated, it gives CASRLAGGQETQYF.

The chain uses TRBV5-4 and TRBJ1-2, with D hard to call. The CDR3 is 17 residues long. The germline V and J ends were trimmed by 5 bases and 7 bases, with 27 bases remaining between them. CDR1 and CDR2 from the germline V gene are SGHNT and YYREEE (reference sequence). CDR3 amino acids: CASRSVTVTLTVSGYTF. CDR3 sequence (DNA): TGTGCCAGCAGATCGGTTACGGTCACCCTAACAGTGAGTGGCTACACCTTC.

J is TRBJ2-1 and V is TRBV6-6, with 7 nucleotides matching TRBD1. Germline CDR1 is MNHNY and CDR2 is SVGAGI (reference sequence). CDR3 length: 15 amino acids. V trimming: 4 bases; J trimming: 3 bases; junction bases outside the gene matches: 6. CDR3 nucleotides: TGTGCCAGCAGTTCGGGACAGCCCTTCTACAATGAGCAGTTCTTC. Translating gives CASSSGQPFYNEQFF.